A single T cell receptor beta chain is shown here with its context. Its antigen is as yet unknown. Possible read error: a much larger clone is one base away. The data were obtained in a study of immune heterogeneity within non-small cell lung tumors. Study-level background: Of the tumors, several were squamous cell, about ten non-squamous, and 1 not otherwise specified.

The study's findings and limits: A moderate but significant correlation was found, linking local T-cell clonality with local tumor mutational burden (R around 0.34).

Germline V gene sequence: CDR1 GTSNPN, CDR2 SVGIG (reference sequence). The CDR3 is made up of 13 amino acids. The V and J ends lost 6 bases and 4 bases respectively, with 13 bases between them. The authors amplified TCR beta CDR3 by multiplex PCR with 32 V and 13 J primers. From the multiplex PCR reads, TCRdb called clonotypes with MiXCR, one entry per CDR3 protein. The sample includes some 10,000 distinct CDR3 sequences, around 29% of them seen just once. Template input, which was bulk tumor genomic DNA, totaled 450 to 600 ng per sample. From each primary tumor, several far-apart biopsies were obtained during surgery. Their non-small cell lung cancer was newly diagnosed and untreated, and the patients underwent curative surgery. Individuals who provided samples were patients with newly diagnosed non-small cell lung cancer who were having surgery with curative intent.

The V and J genes are TRBV30 and TRBJ1-5, with unresolved D. The material sequenced was lung tumor tissue. The clonotype comes from a man in his fifties or sixties with non-small cell lung cancer. The CDR3 reads CACSRAVNQPQHF. For the CDR3, the DNA is TGTGCCTGCTCAAGGGCAGTGAATCAGCCCCAGCATTTT.